This TCR beta chain came from a study of T cell responses to AZD1222 COVID-19 vaccine. Points from the study as a whole: Regions 160-218 and 743-854 held dominance among vaccine-associated CD4 TCRs, which spanned spike.

Libraries were prepared by immunoSEQ multiplex PCR; TCRdb keeps only in-frame clonotypes and omits some of them. With around 140,000 clones in the sample, the ten largest clones hold 2.2%. A note on this clone: Its antigen remains unidentified.

The germline V gene encodes CDR1 SGHKS and CDR2 YYEKEE (reference sequence). Unmatched junction bases numbered 11, after V lost 0 bases and J lost 3 bases. CDR3 length equals 17 residues. This rearrangement joins TRBV5-5 to TRBJ1-1, with 7 bases matching TRBD1. Material: peripheral blood. The receptor was isolated from an adult in good health. CDR3 in amino acids: CASSLVPSRGEDTEAFF. CDR3 DNA sequence: TGTGCCAGCAGCTTGGTCCCCTCCAGGGGGGAGGACACTGAAGCTTTCTTT.